The 8 T cell receptor beta chains below were found in one sample sequenced in a study of blood T cell repertoires in COVID-19. Assay: immunoSEQ multiplex PCR; the TCRdb copy retains only in-frame clones and omits some. The table records some 160,000 clones, 88% of them present only once. The sample taken for sequencing was peripheral blood. These receptors originate from a man aged 45 to 65 who had recovered from COVID-19.

The chain couples TRBV6-6 to TRBJ1-2, with D maybe TRBD1 (6 bases). This CDR3 contains 14 residues. The V gene's germline CDR1 is MNHNY and CDR2 SVGAGI (reference sequence). The V end lost 0 bases, the J end lost 3 bases, and 8 bases lay between the germline ends. CDR3 nucleotide sequence: TGTGCCAGCAGTTACTCGGGGGCTTACTATGGCTACACCTTC. This encodes CASSYSGAYYGYTF.

As to this clone: This sample also contains other DNA sequences that code for the same CDR3. The chain carries TRBV28 and TRBJ1-2, with D tentatively TRBD1 (5 bases). Germline values: CDR1 MDHEN, CDR2 SYDVKM. The length of the CDR3 is 13 residues. V lost 2 bases to trimming and J lost 3 bases, with 7 bases between them. CDR3 sequence reads: CASSLGRDYGYTF. Here the CDR3 DNA reads TGTGCCAGCAGTTTAGGCAGGGACTATGGCTACACCTTC.

The V and J genes are TRBV9 and TRBJ1-3, with no clear D. Trimming took 0 bases from V and 4 from J, leaving 8 bases between them. CDR1 is SGDLS, CDR2 YYNGEE, per germline. The length of the CDR3 is 14 residues. The CDR3: CASSVGGNGNTIYF. In DNA form, the CDR3 reads TGTGCCAGCAGCGTAGGAGGGAACGGAAACACCATATATTTT.

The chain has TRBV25-1 and TRBJ1-2; D unresolved. The CDR3 is 13 amino acids. V was cut by 4 bases and J by 8 bases, with 14 bases left in between. Germline lookup yields CDR1 MGHDK and CDR2 SYGVNS. The chain's CDR3 is CASSVSEVQGYTF. The CDR3 nucleotides are TGTGCCAGCAGTGTGTCCGAGGTTCAGGGCTACACCTTC.

V gene TRBV9 combines with J gene TRBJ1-6; 11 bases line up with TRBD1. Trimming at V came to 6 bases and at J to 10 bases, leaving 6 bases not matched to a gene. Per germline, CDR1 SGDLS and CDR2 YYNGEE. The CDR3 contains 14 residues. CDR3: CASTVGTGGSPLHF. The CDR3 nucleotides are TGTGCCAGCACGGTGGGGACAGGGGGATCACCCCTCCACTTT.

This CDR3 reads CASSLGTASYEQYF. CDR3 sequence (DNA): TGTGCCAGCAGCTTAGGGACAGCTTCCTACGAGCAGTACTTC. The chain employs TRBV5-5 and TRBJ2-7; 7 bases agree with TRBD1. The CDR3 is 14 residues long. Per the germline V gene, CDR1 is SGHKS and CDR2 is YYEKEE (reference sequence). V gave up 2 bases and J gave up 1 base; unmatched junction bases: 3.

The chain joins TRBV6-4 to TRBJ1-2, with 12 bases that match TRBD1. There are 14 residues in the CDR3. Germline V gene sequence: CDR1 MRHNA, CDR2 SNTAGT. The trim removed 11 bases at V and 4 bases at J, leaving 8 bases unmatched. CDR3 nucleotide sequence: TGTGCCCCTTCGGGACAGGGGGCCGTCTATGGCTACACCTTC. Amino acid sequence: CAPSGQGAVYGYTF.

This clone was counted between two and nine times. The V and J genes are TRBV27 and TRBJ1-2, with D perhaps TRBD1 (5 bases). Germline CDR1 MNHEY, CDR2 SMNVEV (reference sequence). This CDR3 contains 14 residues. V was trimmed by 7 bases and J by 7 bases, leaving 19 bases between them. The DNA for the CDR3 is TGTGCCAGCACCCCGGCGGGACCGAAGGGTGGCTACACCTTC. Its protein is CASTPAGPKGGYTF.